This T cell receptor (beta chain) was recovered during a study of graft-versus-host responses after intestinal transplantation. From germline, CDR1 is SGHVS and CDR2 FQNEAQ. The ends lost 1 base at V and 4 bases at J; junction bases unmatched: 5. The CDR3 length is 15 residues. TCRdb keeps only in-frame clones here, not all; method: immunoSEQ multiplex PCR. The data show tens of thousands of clones, about 88% seen once. Comment on this clone: Its matching antigen is unknown.

This material consisted of unstimulated CD4+ T cells sorted from spleen or lymph node cells, taken before transplant. The J gene is TRBJ1-2, the V gene TRBV7-8; 8 bases are shared with TRBD1. The sequence was collected from a human donor who was the organ donor for an intestinal transplant. The CDR3 bases are TGTGCCAGCAGCTTAGGGACAGGGCCCGGCTATGGCTACACCTTC. It is translated as CASSLGTGPGYGYTF.